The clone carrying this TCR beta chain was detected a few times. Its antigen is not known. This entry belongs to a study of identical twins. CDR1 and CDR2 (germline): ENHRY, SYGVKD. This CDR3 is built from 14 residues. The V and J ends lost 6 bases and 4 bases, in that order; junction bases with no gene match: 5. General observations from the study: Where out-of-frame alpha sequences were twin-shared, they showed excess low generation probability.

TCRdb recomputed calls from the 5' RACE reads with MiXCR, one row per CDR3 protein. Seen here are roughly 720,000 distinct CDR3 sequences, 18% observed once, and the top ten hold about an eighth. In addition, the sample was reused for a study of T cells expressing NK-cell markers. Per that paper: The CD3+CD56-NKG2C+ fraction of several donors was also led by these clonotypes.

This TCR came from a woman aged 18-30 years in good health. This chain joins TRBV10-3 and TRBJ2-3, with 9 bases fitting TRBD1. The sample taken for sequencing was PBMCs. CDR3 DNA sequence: TGTGCCATCAGCCCCGGGACAGGGCCAGATACGCAGTATTTT. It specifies CAISPGTGPDTQYF.